What follows is one T cell receptor beta chain and its context. Its antigen has not been determined. Base qualities are missing; no much larger clone stands one base away. To demonstrate the VDJtools post-analysis software, the study profiled TCR beta repertoires from the peripheral blood of 13 young patients with multiple sclerosis. The patients with multiple sclerosis were children and adolescents between roughly 6 and 17 years of age. This entry belongs to a study of post-analysis software for immune sequencing data (dated by TCRdb to between 2015 and 2016). Concerning the study at large: Recorded disease courses included relapsing-remitting, secondary progressive and progressive-relapsing multiple sclerosis, with some patients lacking subtype annotation. Patient repertoires were compared against ten to eleven previously published healthy control repertoires from donors aged about 6 to 25 years. A subset of samples was prepared in parallel using single-end sample barcoding, then pooled and co-amplified after Illumina adapter ligation.

The receptor library was made with PCR. Sequencing used an Illumina HiSeq 2500. To reduce PCR and sequencing biases, unique molecular identifiers were built into the TCR beta cDNA libraries. Some 500,000 cDNA molecules were obtained for every 1 to 10 million input T cells, so each molecule roughly corresponded to one T cell. The same protocol used for the earlier healthy control dataset was applied to prepare and sequence the patient libraries. Samples belonging to the same batch were prepared together, multiplexed and sequenced on a shared HiSeq lane. In the original analysis: MIGEC was used to process the raw barcoded reads, and molecular identifier groups with only a single read were discarded before consensus assembly and CDR3 extraction. Clonotype tables were post-analysed with VDJtools, normalizing diversity by down-sampling all datasets to the smallest sample size. To correct batch-related cross-sample contamination, repertoire overlap clustering matched CDR3 amino acid sequences but not nucleotide sequences. TCRdb reran the public reads through fastp at Q25 and MiXCR, keeping productive beta chains. CDR3 protein sequences are deduplicated, and each keeps its most common genes and DNA. TCRdb's processing, not the authors', yielded these V and J calls. The sample contains some 690,000 distinct CDR3 sequences, roughly 27% of them found a single time. The ten largest account for under 0.7% of the sample.

Results and caveats for the whole study, not just this receptor: The control group was slightly older than the multiple sclerosis patient group. Significantly lower normalized Chao1 diversity was found in multiple sclerosis patients than in controls, suggesting substantial peripheral T-cell clonal expansion. Direct clustering with F measure showed strong co-clustering of samples prepared in the same batch, prompting a batch-effect correction.

The sample comprised blood. The sequence came from a girl aged 10-17 years with multiple sclerosis.

The CDR3 sequence is CASSLARAGGTEAFF. The DNA sequence is as follows: TGTGCCAGCAGCTTAGCCCGGGCAGGGGGCACTGAAGCTTTCTTT. The sequence is built from TRBV7-8 and TRBJ1-1, and TRBD1 matches 7 of the central bases. The germline V gene encodes CDR1 SGHVS and CDR2 FQNEAQ. The CDR3 spans 15 residues, from the cysteine through the phenylalanine. Of all the DNA, just the CDR3 is kept, 45 bases in frame from base 1. Trimming leaves V shorter by 0 bases and J shorter by 4 bases, with the junction holding 5 bases beyond the gene matches.